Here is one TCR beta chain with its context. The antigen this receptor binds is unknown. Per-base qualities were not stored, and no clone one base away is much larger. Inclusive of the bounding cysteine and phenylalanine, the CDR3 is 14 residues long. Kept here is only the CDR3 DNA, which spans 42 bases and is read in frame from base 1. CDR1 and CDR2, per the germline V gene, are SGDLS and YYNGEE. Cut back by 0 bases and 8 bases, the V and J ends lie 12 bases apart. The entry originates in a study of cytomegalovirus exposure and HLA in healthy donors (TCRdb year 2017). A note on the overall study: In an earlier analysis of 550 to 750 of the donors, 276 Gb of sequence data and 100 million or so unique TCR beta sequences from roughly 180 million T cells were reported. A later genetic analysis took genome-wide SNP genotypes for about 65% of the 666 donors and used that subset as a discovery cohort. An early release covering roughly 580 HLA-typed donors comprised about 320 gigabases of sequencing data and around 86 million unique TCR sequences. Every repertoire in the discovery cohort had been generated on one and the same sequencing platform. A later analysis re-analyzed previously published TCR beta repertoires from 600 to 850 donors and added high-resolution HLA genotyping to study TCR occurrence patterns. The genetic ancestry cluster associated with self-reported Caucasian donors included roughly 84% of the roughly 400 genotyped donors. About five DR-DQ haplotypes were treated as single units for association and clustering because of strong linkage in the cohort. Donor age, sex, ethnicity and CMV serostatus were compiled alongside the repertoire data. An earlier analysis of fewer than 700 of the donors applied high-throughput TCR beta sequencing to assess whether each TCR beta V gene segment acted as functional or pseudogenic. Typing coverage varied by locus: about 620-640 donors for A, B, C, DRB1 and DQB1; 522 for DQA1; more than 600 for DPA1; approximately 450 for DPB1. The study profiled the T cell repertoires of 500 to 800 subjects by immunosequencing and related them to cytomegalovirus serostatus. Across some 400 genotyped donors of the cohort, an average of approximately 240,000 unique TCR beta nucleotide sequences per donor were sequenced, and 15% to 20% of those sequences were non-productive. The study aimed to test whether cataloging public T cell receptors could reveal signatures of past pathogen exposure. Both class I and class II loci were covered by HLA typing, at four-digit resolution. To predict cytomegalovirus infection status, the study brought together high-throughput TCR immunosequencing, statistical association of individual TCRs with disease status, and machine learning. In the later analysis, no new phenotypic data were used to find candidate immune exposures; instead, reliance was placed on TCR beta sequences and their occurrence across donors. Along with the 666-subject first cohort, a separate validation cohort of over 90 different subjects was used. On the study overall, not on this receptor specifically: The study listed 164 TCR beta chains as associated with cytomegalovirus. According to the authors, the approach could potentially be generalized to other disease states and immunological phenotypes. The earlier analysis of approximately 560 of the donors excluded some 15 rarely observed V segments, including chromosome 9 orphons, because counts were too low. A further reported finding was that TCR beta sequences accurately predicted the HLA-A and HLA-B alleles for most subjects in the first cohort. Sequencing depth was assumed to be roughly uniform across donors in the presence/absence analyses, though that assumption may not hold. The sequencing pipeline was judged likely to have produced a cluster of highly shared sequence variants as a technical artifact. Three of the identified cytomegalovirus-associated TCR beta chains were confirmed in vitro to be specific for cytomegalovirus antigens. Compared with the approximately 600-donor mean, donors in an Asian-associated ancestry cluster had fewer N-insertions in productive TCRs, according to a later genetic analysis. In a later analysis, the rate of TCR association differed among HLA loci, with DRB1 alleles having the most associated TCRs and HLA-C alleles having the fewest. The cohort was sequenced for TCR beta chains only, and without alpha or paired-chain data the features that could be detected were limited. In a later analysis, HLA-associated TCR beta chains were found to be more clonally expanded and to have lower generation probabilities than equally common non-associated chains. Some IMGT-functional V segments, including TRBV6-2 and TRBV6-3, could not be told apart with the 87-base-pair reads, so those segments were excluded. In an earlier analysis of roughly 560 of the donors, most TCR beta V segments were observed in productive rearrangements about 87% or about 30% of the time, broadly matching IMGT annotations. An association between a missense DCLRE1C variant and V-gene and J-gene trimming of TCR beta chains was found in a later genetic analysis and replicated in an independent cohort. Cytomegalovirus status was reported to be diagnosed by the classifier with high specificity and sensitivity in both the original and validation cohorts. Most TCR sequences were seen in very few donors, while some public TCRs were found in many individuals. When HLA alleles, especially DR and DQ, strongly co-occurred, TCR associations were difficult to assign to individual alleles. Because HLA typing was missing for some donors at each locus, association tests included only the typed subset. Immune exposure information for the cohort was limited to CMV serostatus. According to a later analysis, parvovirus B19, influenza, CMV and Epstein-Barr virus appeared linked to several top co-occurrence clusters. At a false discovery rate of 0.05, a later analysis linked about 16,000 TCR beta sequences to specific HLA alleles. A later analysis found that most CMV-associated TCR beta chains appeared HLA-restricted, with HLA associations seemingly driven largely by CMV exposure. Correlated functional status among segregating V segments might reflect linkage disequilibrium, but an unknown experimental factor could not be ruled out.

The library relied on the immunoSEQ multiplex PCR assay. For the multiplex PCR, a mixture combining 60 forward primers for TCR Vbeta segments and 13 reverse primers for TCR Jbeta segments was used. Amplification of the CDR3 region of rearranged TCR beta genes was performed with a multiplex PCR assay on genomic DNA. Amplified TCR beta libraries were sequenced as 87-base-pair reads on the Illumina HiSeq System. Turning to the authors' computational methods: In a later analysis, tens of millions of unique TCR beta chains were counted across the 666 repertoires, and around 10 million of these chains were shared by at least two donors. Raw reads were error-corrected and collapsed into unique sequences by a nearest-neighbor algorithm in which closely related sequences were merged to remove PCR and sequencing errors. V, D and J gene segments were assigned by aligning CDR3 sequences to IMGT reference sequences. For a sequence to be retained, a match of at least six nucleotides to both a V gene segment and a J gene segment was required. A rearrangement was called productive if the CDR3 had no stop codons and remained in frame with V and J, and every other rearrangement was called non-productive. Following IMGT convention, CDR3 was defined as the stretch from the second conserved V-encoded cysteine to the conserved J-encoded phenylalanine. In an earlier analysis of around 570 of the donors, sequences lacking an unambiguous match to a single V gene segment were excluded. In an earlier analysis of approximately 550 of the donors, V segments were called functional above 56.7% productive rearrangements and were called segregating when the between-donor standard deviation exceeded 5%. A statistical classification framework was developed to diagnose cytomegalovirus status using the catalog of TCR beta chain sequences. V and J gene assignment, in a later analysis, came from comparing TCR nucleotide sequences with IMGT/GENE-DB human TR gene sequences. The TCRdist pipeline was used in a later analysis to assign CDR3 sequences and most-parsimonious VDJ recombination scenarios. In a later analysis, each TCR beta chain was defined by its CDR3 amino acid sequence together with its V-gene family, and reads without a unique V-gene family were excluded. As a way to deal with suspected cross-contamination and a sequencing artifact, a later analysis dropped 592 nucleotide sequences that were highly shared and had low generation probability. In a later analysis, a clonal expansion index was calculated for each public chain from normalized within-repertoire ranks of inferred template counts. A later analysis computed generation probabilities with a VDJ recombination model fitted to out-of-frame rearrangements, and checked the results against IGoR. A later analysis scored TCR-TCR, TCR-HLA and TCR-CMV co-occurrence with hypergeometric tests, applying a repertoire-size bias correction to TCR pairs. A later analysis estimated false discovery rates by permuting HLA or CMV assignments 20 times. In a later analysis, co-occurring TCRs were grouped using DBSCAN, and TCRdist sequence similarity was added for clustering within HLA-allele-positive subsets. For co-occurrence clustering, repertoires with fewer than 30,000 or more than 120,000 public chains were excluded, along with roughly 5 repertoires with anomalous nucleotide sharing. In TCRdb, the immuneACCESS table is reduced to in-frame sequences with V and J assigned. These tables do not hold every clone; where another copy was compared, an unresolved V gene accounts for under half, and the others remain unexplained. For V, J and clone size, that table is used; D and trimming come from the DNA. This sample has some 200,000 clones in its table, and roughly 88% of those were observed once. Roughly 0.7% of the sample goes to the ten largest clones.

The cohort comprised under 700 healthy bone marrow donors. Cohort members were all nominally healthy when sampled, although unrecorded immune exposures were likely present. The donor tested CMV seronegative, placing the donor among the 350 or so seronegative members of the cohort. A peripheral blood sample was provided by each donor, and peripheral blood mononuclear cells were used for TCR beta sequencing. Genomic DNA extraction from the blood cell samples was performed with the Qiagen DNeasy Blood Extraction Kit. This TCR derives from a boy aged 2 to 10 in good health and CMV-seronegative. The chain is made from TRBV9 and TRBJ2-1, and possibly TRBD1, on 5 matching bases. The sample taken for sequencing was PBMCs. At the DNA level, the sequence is TGTGCCAGCAGCGTAGCGGGTGTAGGGGATGAGCAGTTCTTC. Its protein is CASSVAGVGDEQFF.